Below, 30 T cell receptor beta chains from the same sample are listed, as sequenced in a study of cytomegalovirus exposure and HLA in healthy donors. The PCR ran on 60 Vbeta and 13 Jbeta primers. Sequenced by immunoSEQ multiplex PCR; TCRdb stores in-frame clones only, minus some. The table has around 200,000 clones, around 67% seen once. Sequencing input: PBMCs. The receptors shown here come from a woman aged 30 to 39 in good health and CMV-seropositive.

This clone was detected once. This CDR3 is also generated by other DNA sequences in the sample. CDR3 bases: TGTGCCAGCAGCCCGGGACAGGGATACCAAGAGACCCAGTACTTC. It codes for CASSPGQGYQETQYF. This chain uses TRBV11-2 with TRBJ2-5; 9 bases fit TRBD1. Germline assignment: CDR1 SGHAT and CDR2 FQNNGV. The V and J ends lost 5 bases and 0 bases, in that order; junction bases with no gene match: 4. The CDR3 is 15 amino acids.

The J gene is TRBJ2-3, the V gene TRBV5-1, with D perhaps TRBD1 (5 bases). Per the germline V gene, CDR1 is SGHRS and CDR2 is YFSETQ. V lost 2 bases and J 3 bases, leaving 7 bases between the germline ends. The CDR3 has 13 residues. In DNA, the CDR3 is TGCGCCAGCAGCTTACAGGAAACAGATACGCAGTATTTT. Protein sequence: CASSLQETDTQYF. Full variable domain (missing parts from reference TRBV5-1 and TRBJ2-3): KAGVTQTPRYLIKTRGQQVTLSCSPISGHRSVSWYQQTPGQGLQFLFEYFSETQRNKGNFPGRFSGRQFSNSRSEMNVSTLELGDSALYLCASSLQETDTQYFGPGTRLTVL.

This rearrangement joins TRBV15 to TRBJ1-5; 8 positions agree with TRBD1. Germline values: CDR1 LNHNV, CDR2 YYDKDF (reference sequence). The CDR3 extends over 15 amino acids. J was trimmed by 4 bases and V by 3 bases; bases with no gene match: 5. Here the CDR3 DNA reads TGTGCCACCAGCAGGGTGGACAGGGCTAATCAGCCCCAGCATTTT. Its translation: CATSRVDRANQPQHF.

The chain couples TRBV19 to TRBJ1-1; 11 nucleotides align to TRBD1. Germline loops: CDR1 LNHDA, CDR2 SQIVND (reference sequence). The CDR3 extends over 16 amino acids. After removal of 6 bases from V and 1 base from J, the junction contained 7 bases not matched to a gene. The CDR3 loop reads CASRWTGGVGNTEAFF. In DNA form, the CDR3 reads TGTGCCAGTAGGTGGACAGGGGGCGTGGGGAACACTGAAGCTTTCTTT.

CDR3 coding DNA: TGTGCCAGCGGAGCGGGTGGACAGGGGGCCGGGGAGCTGTTTTTT. As protein: CASGAGGQGAGELFF. This chain uses TRBV7-9 with TRBJ2-2, with 10 bases aligning to TRBD1. There are 15 residues in the CDR3. After removal of 8 bases from V and 6 bases from J, the junction contained 9 bases not matched to a gene. Per the germline V gene, CDR1 is SEHNR and CDR2 is FQNEAQ (reference sequence).

The chain links TRBV28 to TRBJ2-3; possibly TRBD2 for D (5 bases). This CDR3 is 13 amino acids long. Trimming stripped 8 bases from V and 5 bases from J, with 14 bases between. CDR1 and CDR2 from the germline V gene are MDHEN and SYDVKM. The CDR3 DNA reads as TGTGCCAGCTCACTGGCCGGGAAAGATACGCAGTATTTT. It yields the protein CASSLAGKDTQYF.

The V and J genes are TRBV5-1 and TRBJ2-7; 10 nucleotides align to TRBD2. This CDR3 comprises 15 residues. J gave up 2 bases and V 4 bases, and 6 bases lay outside the gene matches. CDR1 SGHRS and CDR2 YFSETQ come from the germline V gene. CDR3: CASSHGLAVAYEQYF. The CDR3 DNA reads as TGCGCCAGCAGCCACGGACTAGCGGTTGCCTACGAGCAGTACTTC.

This clone was observed a few times. The chain recombines TRBV7-9 with TRBJ1-1, with TRBD1 as a possible D gene (6 bases). The CDR3 covers 11 residues. The germline V gene has CDR1 SEHNR and CDR2 FQNEAQ (reference sequence). Trimming took 5 bases from V and 8 from J, leaving 9 bases between them. CDR3 DNA: TGTGCCAGCAGCGGTAGGGGGGAAGCTTTCTTT. Translating it yields CASSGRGEAFF. Drawing the rest from reference TRBV7-9 and TRBJ1-1, the complete variable domain is DTGVSQNPRHKITKRGQNVTFRCDPISEHNRLYWYRQTLGQGPEFLTYFQNEAQLEKSRLLSDRFSAERPKGSFSTLEIQRTEQGDSAMYLCASSGRGEAFFGQGTRLTVV.

This clone occurred a few times. This chain connects TRBV6-4 to TRBJ2-6; tentative D call: TRBD1 (6 bases). The CDR3 has 16 amino acids. Germline loops: CDR1 MRHNA, CDR2 SNTAGT. The V end lost 2 bases, the J end lost 4 bases, and 12 bases lay between the germline ends. CDR3 nucleotide sequence: TGTGCCAGCAGTGACACAGGGACGTCCGGGGCCAACGTCCTGACTTTC. Amino acids: CASSDTGTSGANVLTF.

The J gene is TRBJ1-2, the V gene TRBV5-5; D unresolved. Germline lookup yields CDR1 SGHKS and CDR2 YYEKEE (reference sequence). The V end was cut by 3 bases, the J end by 8 bases, with 17 bases between. This CDR3 contains 14 residues. CDR3 region: CASSWEPRGSGYTF. The DNA for the CDR3 is TGTGCCAGCAGCTGGGAGCCCCGCGGATCCGGCTACACCTTC.

The chain employs TRBV10-3 and TRBJ1-2; weak D call: TRBD1 (6 bases). The germline CDR1 and CDR2 sequences are ENHRY and SYGVKD. The CDR3 runs 12 residues. V lost 3 bases to trimming and J lost 8 bases, with 10 bases between them. Here the CDR3 reads CAISDRGKGYTF. The DNA of the CDR3 is TGTGCCATCAGTGACAGGGGTAAGGGCTACACCTTC.

The chain recombines TRBV5-1 with TRBJ1-1; D call uncertain. Trimming took 6 bases from V and 0 from J, leaving 15 bases between them. Germline CDR1 SGHRS, CDR2 YFSETQ. CDR3 length: 15 amino acids. Here the CDR3 reads CASNPAGGMNTEAFF. The DNA of the CDR3 is TGCGCCAGCAACCCGGCAGGAGGTATGAACACTGAAGCTTTCTTT.

The J gene is TRBJ2-7, the V gene TRBV5-4; D gene ambiguous. CDR1 and CDR2 from the germline V gene are SGHNT and YYREEE (reference sequence). Trimming removed 6 bases from V and 7 bases from J, with 23 bases in between. The CDR3 totals 15 residues. In nucleotides, the CDR3 is TGTGCCAGCACCGACCAGGCTAACAGCCTTAGGGAGCAGTACTTC. Protein sequence: CASTDQANSLREQYF.

The chain couples TRBV5-4 to TRBJ1-6; weak D call: TRBD1 (5 bases). Trimming shortened V by 6 bases and J by 10 bases, and 14 bases separated the two germline ends. The germline CDR1 and CDR2 sequences are SGHNT and YYREEE (reference sequence). The CDR3 runs 13 residues. This chain's CDR3 is CASTVRGESPLHF. DNA of the CDR3: TGTGCCAGCACTGTGCGGGGGGAATCACCCCTCCACTTT.

Regarding this clone: At the DNA level, this CDR3 is encoded by other sequences in the same sample as well. V and J are TRBV27 and TRBJ2-2; a weak D match, TRBD2 (5 bases). Trimming left V 8 bases short and J 5 bases short, with 15 bases between. The CDR3 totals 14 residues. Germline CDR1 reads MNHEY; CDR2 reads SMNVEV (reference sequence). CDR3 nucleotides: TGTGCCAGCCGCTTCGGGGAGAGGACCGGGGAGCTGTTTTTT. It yields the protein CASRFGERTGELFF.

This chain uses TRBV27 with TRBJ1-4; possibly TRBD1 for D (6 bases). Per the germline V gene, CDR1 is MNHEY and CDR2 is SMNVEV (reference sequence). CDR3 size: 14 residues. Deletions cut 5 bases from V and 4 bases from J, with 11 bases between. The CDR3: CASSTLDSNEKLFF. In DNA, the CDR3 is TGTGCCAGCAGTACCCTGGACAGTAATGAAAAACTGTTTTTT.

This clone was observed a handful of times. The chain combines TRBV29-1 with TRBJ1-1; D is uncertain. Germline V lookup: CDR1 SQVTM, CDR2 ANQGSEA. CDR3 size: 11 residues. V lost 8 bases, J lost 2 bases, and 9 bases lay in between. CDR3 in amino acids: CSHSGNTEAFF. As DNA, the CDR3 is TGCAGCCATTCGGGTAACACTGAAGCTTTCTTT.

The chain has TRBV19 and TRBJ1-1, with no clear D. This CDR3 comprises 12 residues. Germline values: CDR1 LNHDA, CDR2 SQIVND (reference sequence). Trimming removed 5 bases from V and 7 bases from J, with 11 bases in between. CDR3 loop: CASSLDGVEAFF. For the CDR3, the DNA is TGTGCCAGTAGTTTGGACGGGGTTGAAGCTTTCTTT.

This clone was found a few times. The chain couples TRBV19 to TRBJ1-1, with 8 nucleotides matching TRBD1. The CDR3 has 14 residues. CDR1 and CDR2 from the germline V gene are LNHDA and SQIVND (reference sequence). With 7 bases clipped from V and 2 bases from J, the junction kept 6 bases outside the gene matches. Here the CDR3 reads CASTPQGANTEAFF. The DNA for the CDR3 is TGTGCCAGTACTCCTCAGGGGGCAAACACTGAAGCTTTCTTT.

The CDR3 here is CASSLLGEGYNEQFF. As DNA, the CDR3 is TGTGCCAGCAGCCTATTAGGGGAGGGGTACAATGAGCAGTTCTTC. This chain connects TRBV13 to TRBJ2-1; TRBD2 matches 7 bases. The V and J ends lost 5 bases and 4 bases, in that order; junction bases with no gene match: 8. Germline V lookup: CDR1 PRHDT, CDR2 FYEKMQ (reference sequence). The CDR3 sequence is 15 residues long.

This clone showed up just a few times. An end of the junction does not agree with germline; a read error may underlie this. The gene calls are TRBV7-9 and TRBJ2-7, with D possibly matching TRBD1 (6 bases). Germline-derived CDR1 and CDR2 are SEHNR and FQNEAQ (reference sequence). The CDR3 contains 16 residues. The CDR3 is CASGLIGWTASYEQYF. For the CDR3, the DNA is TGTGCCAGCGGCTTAATTGGGTGGACAGCCTCCTACGAGCAGTACTTC. Full variable domain (outside the CDR3, taken from reference TRBV7-9 and TRBJ2-7): DTGVSQNPRHKITKRGQNVTFRCDPISEHNRLYWYRQTLGQGPEFLTYFQNEAQLEKSRLLSDRFSAERPKGSFSTLEIQRTEQGDSAMYLCASGLIGWTASYEQYFGPGTRLTVT.

This clone was seen a handful of times. J is TRBJ1-1 and V is TRBV6-1; no reliable D call. In germline, CDR1 is MNHNS, CDR2 SASEGT. The length of the CDR3 is 12 residues. Trimming removed 4 bases from V and 2 bases from J, with 5 bases in between. The CDR3 DNA is TGTGCCAGCAGTGCCACAAACACTGAAGCTTTCTTT. Translating gives CASSATNTEAFF.

This clone was detected a few times. The chain has TRBV5-1 and TRBJ2-3; TRBD1 is a possible D gene (5 bases). Germline-derived CDR1 and CDR2 are SGHRS and YFSETQ. The CDR3 loop spans 15 amino acids. V was clipped by 1 base and J by 0 bases, with 9 bases between them. In DNA form, the CDR3 reads TGCGCCAGCAGCTTGATGGGGCAGAGCACAGATACGCAGTATTTT. Amino acids: CASSLMGQSTDTQYF.

A few counts support this clone. The rearrangement links TRBV19 to TRBJ1-5; D is unclear. Germline assignment: CDR1 LNHDA and CDR2 SQIVND (reference sequence). This CDR3 has 16 residues. V gave up 1 base and J gave up 6 bases, with 16 bases separating them. CDR3 amino acids: CASSIAAGIEAQPQHF. The CDR3 DNA reads as TGTGCCAGTAGTATAGCGGCGGGGATAGAGGCTCAGCCCCAGCATTTT. Full variable domain (missing parts from reference TRBV19 and TRBJ1-5): DGGITQSPKYLFRKEGQNVTLSCEQNLNHDAMYWYRQDPGQGLRLIYYSQIVNDFQKGDIAEGYSVSREKKESFPLTVTSAQKNPTAFYLCASSIAAGIEAQPQHFGDGTRLSIL.

The chain uses TRBV5-1 and TRBJ2-5; D is possibly TRBD2 (6 bases). The better agreement between TRBJ2-7 and the DNA end casts doubt on the J call. Per germline, CDR1 SGHRS and CDR2 YFSETQ. This CDR3 comprises 13 residues. CDR3 sequence (DNA): TGCGCCAGCGAGCGTGGGGGGACCTACGAGCAGTACTTC. This translates into CASERGGTYEQYF.

This chain links TRBV5-1 with TRBJ1-5; the match to TRBD1 covers 10 bases. The CDR3 has 15 residues. CDR1 and CDR2 (germline): SGHRS, YFSETQ. Germline trimming cut 0 bases from V and 5 bases from J; bases unmatched to any gene: 2. Written as DNA, the CDR3 is TGCGCCAGCAGCTTGGACGGACAGGGGGATCAGCCCCAGCATTTT. Translation: CASSLDGQGDQPQHF.

In nucleotides, the CDR3 is TGTGCCAGCAGCCAAGCGGAGACTAGCGGGATGGGCACCGGGGAGCTGTTTTTT. Its translation is CASSQAETSGMGTGELFF. The genes are TRBV4-2 and TRBJ2-2, with 11 bases fitting TRBD2. The J segment lost 4 bases and the V segment lost 1 base, leaving 8 bases of the junction unmatched. CDR3 length equals 18 residues. Looked up from germline, CDR1 is LGHNA and CDR2 is YNFKEQ.

The chain couples TRBV7-2 to TRBJ2-3; 10 bases agree with TRBD2. The CDR3 length is 17 residues. The V gene's germline CDR1 is SGHTA and CDR2 FQGNSA. J was trimmed by 7 bases and V by 1 base; bases with no gene match: 11. CDR3 nucleotide sequence: TGTGCCAGCAGCTTAGATGGTAGCGGGAGGCCGCGAAATACGCAGTATTTT. Translated, it gives CASSLDGSGRPRNTQYF.

This chain uses TRBV6-1 with TRBJ1-4; tentative D call: TRBD1 (5 bases). In germline, CDR1 is MNHNS, CDR2 SASEGT. The CDR3 sequence is 17 residues long. V was clipped by 3 bases and J by 0 bases, with 14 bases between them. The CDR3 region has the DNA TGTGCCAGCAGTGACTTGGTCGGGGGGGCAACTAATGAAAAACTGTTTTTT. It yields the protein CASSDLVGGATNEKLFF.

The chain links TRBV11-2 to TRBJ2-1; a weak D match, TRBD2 (5 bases). The CDR3 totals 14 residues. Germline V gives CDR1 SGHAT, CDR2 FQNNGV. V was shortened by 5 bases and J by 7 bases, with 15 bases between the two germline ends. Here the CDR3 DNA reads TGTGCCAGCAGCCCATCGGGAAGTAGGAATGAGCAGTTCTTC. Residues: CASSPSGSRNEQFF.